Shown below are 27 T cell receptor beta chains from a single sample sequenced in a study of long-term antiretroviral therapy in people with HIV. Running of the v3.0 immunoSEQ assay took place at survey level. Repertoires were generated with immunoSEQ multiplex PCR, while TCRdb's copy carries only in-frame clones and drops some. The top ten hold 6.5% to 7.5% of the sample, which has about 23,000 clones, around 82% seen once. The sample here was unsorted PBMCs, taken 1.5 years after starting antiretroviral therapy. The receptors were sampled from a man aged 25 to 40 with HIV.

CDR3 sequence (DNA): TGTGCCAGAAGCCCGGAAACCTTCGGGGGGCGGGTGAACACTGAAGCTTTCTTT. Protein: CARSPETFGGRVNTEAFF. This rearrangement joins TRBV5-3 to TRBJ1-1, with TRBD1 as a possible D gene (6 bases). TRBV5-3 is annotated as an ORF whose role is uncertain. The V and J ends lost 4 bases and 0 bases respectively, with 22 bases between them. The CDR3 runs 18 residues.

V usage is TRBV13 and J usage is TRBJ1-4; a possible D gene is TRBD1 (6 bases). The length of the CDR3 is 14 residues. In germline, CDR1 is PRHDT, CDR2 FYEKMQ (reference sequence). V was clipped by 7 bases and J by 7 bases, with 16 bases between them. The CDR3 sequence is CASTRGGQVEKLFF. The CDR3 coding sequence is TGTGCCAGCACCCGGGGGGGGCAGGTTGAAAAACTGTTTTTT. Based on the CDR3 plus reference TRBV13 and TRBJ1-4, the full variable domain is AAGVIQSPRHLIKEKRETATLKCYPIPRHDTVYWYQQGPGQDPQFLISFYEKMQSDKGSIPDRFSAQQFSDYHSELNMSSLELGDSALYFCASTRGGQVEKLFFGSGTQLSVL.

This clone was seen once. The genes are TRBV5-6 and TRBJ1-6; maybe TRBD1 (5 bases). CDR3 length equals 18 residues. Germline CDR1 is SGHDT and CDR2 is YYEEEE. V gave up 5 bases and J gave up 1 base, with 19 bases separating them. For the CDR3, the DNA is TGTGCCAGCAGGGGGTCGGGGGGATATGAGTCCTATAATTCACCCCTCCACTTT. This sequence encodes CASRGSGGYESYNSPLHF.

This clone appeared a few times. This sequence joins TRBV7-9 and TRBJ1-1; no clear D gene. The ends were cut back, 5 bases at V and 5 bases at J, with 9 bases in the middle. The CDR3 loop spans 12 amino acids. The germline gives CDR1 SEHNR, CDR2 FQNEAQ (reference sequence). CDR3: CASSRTGTEAFF. DNA of the CDR3: TGTGCCAGCAGCCGGACGGGAACTGAAGCTTTCTTT.

This sequence joins TRBV11-2 and TRBJ2-6, with D possibly being TRBD1 (5 bases). The CDR3 contains 14 residues. Looked up from germline, CDR1 is SGHAT and CDR2 is FQNNGV. V was cut by 7 bases and J by 2 bases, with 9 bases left in between. The CDR3, as DNA: TGTGCCAGCATCCGACAGCCTGGGGCCAACGTCCTGACTTTC. This sequence encodes CASIRQPGANVLTF.

This sequence joins TRBV19 and TRBJ1-1, with 8 bases matching TRBD1. The V and J ends lost 4 bases and 4 bases, in that order; junction bases with no gene match: 17. Germline lookup yields CDR1 LNHDA and CDR2 SQIVND (reference sequence). This CDR3 spans 18 amino acids. Here the CDR3 DNA reads TGTGCCAGTAGTACCTCTCACAGGGGGTATGGAGAAGGCACTGAAGCTTTCTTT. Translating gives CASSTSHRGYGEGTEAFF.

This chain links TRBV7-9 with TRBJ2-3; D is ambiguous. The CDR3 loop spans 13 amino acids. Germline-derived CDR1 and CDR2 are SEHNR and FQNEAQ (reference sequence). The germline V and J ends were trimmed by 8 bases and 0 bases, with 9 bases remaining between them. The CDR3 reads CASRPGSTDTQYF. The CDR3 DNA reads TGTGCCAGCCGTCCCGGGAGCACAGATACGCAGTATTTT.

This clone was counted once. The rearrangement links TRBV7-6 to TRBJ2-2; no definite D call. CDR1 and CDR2 (germline): SGHVS, FNYEAQ. This CDR3 has 15 amino acids. V lost 2 bases to trimming and J lost 0 bases, with 7 bases between them. CDR3: CASSLNRANTGELFF. The CDR3 coding sequence is TGTGCCAGCAGCTTAAACAGAGCGAACACCGGGGAGCTGTTTTTT. Supplemented by reference TRBV7-6 and TRBJ2-2, the full variable domain reads GAGVSQSPRYKVTKRGQDVALRCDPISGHVSLYWYRQALGQGPEFLTYFNYEAQQDKSGLPNDRFSAERPEGSISTLTIQRTEQRDSAMYRCASSLNRANTGELFFGEGSRLTVL.

The rearrangement joins TRBV27 to TRBJ1-1; a weak D match, TRBD1 (5 bases). Germline V CDR1 and CDR2: MNHEY, SMNVEV (reference sequence). The CDR3 is made up of 12 amino acids. V shed 2 bases and J shed 6 bases, with 7 bases lying between them. The CDR3 sequence is CASSLGGSEAFF. CDR3 nucleotides: TGTGCCAGCAGTTTAGGGGGGTCTGAAGCTTTCTTT.

This clone was picked up one time. This chain links TRBV7-5 with TRBJ2-1; the table's D call, TRBD2, has no DNA check behind it. TRBV7-5 is a known pseudogene. CDR3 length equals 18 residues. CDR3 sequence reads: CARGLPGTSGRAYNEQFF. As DNA, the CDR3 is TGTGCCAGAGGACTACCAGGGACAAGCGGGAGGGCCTACAATGAGCAGTTCTTC.

V usage is TRBV27 and J usage is TRBJ1-1, with D perhaps TRBD1 (5 bases). CDR3 size: 12 residues. Germline CDR1 reads MNHEY; CDR2 reads SMNVEV (reference sequence). V gave up 6 bases and J gave up 4 bases, with 9 bases separating them. CDR3 nucleotide sequence: TGTGCCAGCAGCGACAGACCCACTGAAGCTTTCTTT. Protein product: CASSDRPTEAFF.

This chain connects TRBV18 to TRBJ2-7, with TRBD1 identical over 10 bases. From germline, CDR1 is KGHSH and CDR2 LQKENI. The CDR3 spans 15 residues. V trimming: 3 bases; J trimming: 3 bases; junction bases outside the gene matches: 5. The DNA of the CDR3 is TGTGCCAGCTCACCTGGACAGGGGGTAGGCTACGAGCAGTACTTC. As protein: CASSPGQGVGYEQYF.

V is TRBV7-9 and J is TRBJ1-2; D may be TRBD1 (5 bases). V lost 4 bases to trimming and J lost 8 bases, with 17 bases between them. Germline lookup yields CDR1 SEHNR and CDR2 FQNEAQ (reference sequence). The CDR3 consists of 14 residues. The CDR3 DNA reads TGTGCCAGCAGCTCCACACAGGCTGCTTTAGGCTACACCTTC. This translates into CASSSTQAALGYTF. Together with reference TRBV7-9 and TRBJ1-2, the CDR3 gives the full variable domain: DTGVSQNPRHKITKRGQNVTFRCDPISEHNRLYWYRQTLGQGPEFLTYFQNEAQLEKSRLLSDRFSAERPKGSFSTLEIQRTEQGDSAMYLCASSSTQAALGYTFGSGTRLTVV.

This rearrangement joins TRBV4-1 to TRBJ2-5; D is tentatively TRBD1 or TRBD2 (5 bases each). Germline V gene sequence: CDR1 MGHRA, CDR2 YSYEKL. There are 12 residues in the CDR3. The ends were cut back, 9 bases at V and 7 bases at J, with 15 bases in the middle. The CDR3 is CASLGTEGTQYF. The CDR3 DNA sequence: TGCGCCAGTCTAGGGACCGAAGGGACCCAGTACTTC.

This chain uses TRBV14 with TRBJ2-7, with 7 bases lining up with TRBD2. The CDR3 contains 15 residues. V trimming: 4 bases; J trimming: 4 bases; junction bases outside the gene matches: 10. Germline CDR1 reads SGHDN; CDR2 reads FVKESK. CDR3 nucleotides: TGTGCCAGCAGCCCCCAGGGCGGGAGCAAGTACGAGCAGTACTTC. Amino acid sequence: CASSPQGGSKYEQYF.

The V call is TRBV7-9, the J call TRBJ2-7; unclear D gene. The CDR3 is 14 residues long. Trimming took 5 bases from V and 3 from J, leaving 14 bases between them. Germline assignment: CDR1 SEHNR and CDR2 FQNEAQ (reference sequence). This chain's CDR3 is CASSLDSRFYEQYF. As DNA, the CDR3 is TGTGCCAGCAGCCTCGACTCCCGCTTCTACGAGCAGTACTTC. Together with reference TRBV7-9 and TRBJ2-7, the CDR3 gives the full variable domain: DTGVSQNPRHKITKRGQNVTFRCDPISEHNRLYWYRQTLGQGPEFLTYFQNEAQLEKSRLLSDRFSAERPKGSFSTLEIQRTEQGDSAMYLCASSLDSRFYEQYFGPGTRLTVT.

This clone is classed as medium-sized. The chain joins TRBV7-9 to TRBJ1-4, with TRBD1 identical over 10 bases. V gave up 5 bases and J gave up 7 bases; unmatched junction bases: 10. CDR1 is SEHNR, CDR2 FQNEAQ, per germline (reference sequence). This CDR3 is 16 amino acids long. In nucleotides, the CDR3 is TGTGCCAGCAGCCTCGGGACAGGGGAAGAGGGTGAAAAACTGTTTTTT. As protein: CASSLGTGEEGEKLFF.

The V and J genes are TRBV10-1 and TRBJ2-7, with a weak D call TRBD1 (5 bases). The CDR3 is made up of 14 amino acids. The germline CDR1 and CDR2 sequences are WNHNN and SYGVQD (reference sequence). The ends were cut back, 3 bases at V and 1 base at J, with 10 bases in the middle. The CDR3 DNA is TGCGCCAGCAGTGACCAGGGTAAATCCTACGAGCAGTACTTC. Translation: CASSDQGKSYEQYF.

This sequence joins TRBV5-1 and TRBJ2-7; the match to TRBD2 covers 8 bases. V lost 3 bases and J lost 2; bases outside the gene matches: 13. The CDR3 consists of 17 residues. The germline V gene encodes CDR1 SGHRS and CDR2 YFSETQ. This CDR3 is CASSSGGFSGVPYEQYF. The CDR3 DNA sequence: TGCGCCAGCAGCTCCGGCGGCTTTAGCGGGGTGCCCTACGAGCAGTACTTC.

The gene calls are TRBV4-1 and TRBJ1-5; D call uncertain. Trimming removed 1 base from V and 1 base from J, with 8 bases in between. The CDR3 consists of 15 residues. Germline CDR1 is MGHRA and CDR2 is YSYEKL. The CDR3 region is CASSQGIQSNQPQHF. The CDR3 nucleotides read TGCGCCAGCAGCCAAGGAATACAGAGCAATCAGCCCCAGCATTTT.

The chain recombines TRBV7-6 with TRBJ2-5; TRBD2 matches at 10 bases. Unmatched junction bases numbered 5, after V lost 0 bases and J lost 7 bases. Germline loops: CDR1 SGHVS, CDR2 FNYEAQ. CDR3 length equals 15 residues. The CDR3 DNA follows: TGTGCCAGCAGCTTAGCGAGCGCTAGCGGGGGGACCCAGTACTTC. Translating it yields CASSLASASGGTQYF.

The chain is built from TRBV19 and TRBJ1-5; D gene uncertain. The ends were cut back, 3 bases at V and 4 bases at J, with 7 bases in the middle. CDR1 and CDR2 (germline): LNHDA, SQIVND (reference sequence). CDR3 length: 13 amino acids. The CDR3 coding sequence is TGTGCCAGTAGTATGGCGGAAAATCAGCCCCAGCATTTT. Amino acids: CASSMAENQPQHF.

J is TRBJ1-3 and V is TRBV19; 9 nucleotides line up with TRBD1. Germline assignment: CDR1 LNHDA and CDR2 SQIVND (reference sequence). The CDR3 runs to 19 residues. V was pared by 6 bases and J by 0 bases, with 15 bases of the junction left unmatched. CDR3 nucleotide sequence: TGTGCCAGTAGCTCCGTGCGGGACAGGGTCCGTCTCTCTGGAAACACCATATATTTT. Protein: CASSSVRDRVRLSGNTIYF.

This clone rates as medium-sized. This sequence joins TRBV4-3 and TRBJ1-2; D is uncertain. The length of the CDR3 is 14 residues. V lost 0 bases, J lost 6 bases, and 11 bases lay in between. Germline V lookup: CDR1 LGHNA, CDR2 YSLEER. As DNA, the CDR3 is TGCGCCAGCAGCCAAGAGGCGGGTGACGATGGCTACACCTTC. Encoded protein: CASSQEAGDDGYTF.

This chain links TRBV7-8 with TRBJ1-4; weak D call: TRBD1 (6 bases). CDR1 SGHVS and CDR2 FQNEAQ come from the germline V gene. Trimming cost V 4 bases and J 6 bases, with 12 bases left between them. The CDR3 covers 14 residues. The CDR3 nucleotides read TGTGCCAGCAGCTCGGACAGCGGTCATGAAAAACTGTTTTTT. Translating gives CASSSDSGHEKLFF. Combining the CDR3 with reference TRBV7-8 and TRBJ1-4 gives the whole variable domain GAGVSQSPRYKVAKRGQDVALRCDPISGHVSLFWYQQALGQGPEFLTYFQNEAQLDKSGLPSDRFFAERPEGSVSTLKIQRTQQEDSAVYLCASSSDSGHEKLFFGSGTQLSVL.

The genes are TRBV19 and TRBJ2-2, with D possibly TRBD1 on 6 matching bases. The CDR3 has 12 amino acids. The germline gives CDR1 LNHDA, CDR2 SQIVND (reference sequence). Trimming stripped 8 bases from V and 6 bases from J, with 10 bases between. In DNA, the CDR3 is TGTGCCAGTGGGGACAAGGCCGGGGAGCTGTTTTTT. Amino acid sequence: CASGDKAGELFF.

This clone was recorded once. The chain uses TRBV4-3 and TRBJ2-7; 14 bases are a match to TRBD2. V dropped 1 base and J dropped 5; count of bases not matched to a gene: 4. The CDR3 contains 16 residues. Germline CDR1 is LGHNA and CDR2 is YSLEER. The CDR3: CASSQGLAGGPDEQYF. The CDR3, as DNA: TGCGCCAGCAGCCAAGGACTAGCGGGAGGGCCTGACGAGCAGTACTTC.